Listed here are 12 T cell receptor beta chains from one sample, sequenced in a study of blood T cell repertoires in COVID-19. Method: immunoSEQ multiplex PCR; TCRdb's copy keeps in-frame clones and lacks some. The table has roughly 70,000 clones, more than 75% seen once. Sequencing was done on a sample of peripheral blood. All receptors derive from a man aged 50-60 years with acute or convalescent COVID-19.

This chain's CDR3 is CASSLAGGALGNIQYF. CDR3 nucleotides: TGTGCCAGCAGCTTAGCAGGGGGGGCCCTTGGGAACATTCAGTACTTC. This chain uses TRBV7-2 with TRBJ2-4, with D perhaps matching TRBD2 (7 bases). Germline V gene data show CDR1 as SGHTA and CDR2 as FQGNSA. CDR3 size: 16 residues. V was trimmed by 0 bases and J by 7 bases, leaving 16 bases between them.

The CDR3 here is CASSGGGQGDKQYV. CDR3 nucleotides: TGCGCCAGCAGCGGAGGTGGGCAGGGGGACAAGCAGTACGTC. This chain links TRBV5-1 with TRBJ2-7; 7 bases map to TRBD1. Germline V gene sequence: CDR1 SGHRS, CDR2 YFSETQ. The CDR3 has 14 residues. V lost 4 bases and J lost 8; bases outside the gene matches: 12.

The chain joins TRBV9 to TRBJ2-3; 9 nucleotides align to TRBD2. The CDR3 extends over 20 amino acids. Trimming cost V 0 bases and J 1 base; bases outside gene matches: 15. Per the germline V gene, CDR1 is SGDLS and CDR2 is YYNGEE. The CDR3 DNA sequence: TGTGCCAGCAGCGTAGGCCGTAGCGGGAGAGGGGTCGTGGGCACAGATACGCAGTATTTT. It codes for CASSVGRSGRGVVGTDTQYF.

This clone showed up just once. The chain links TRBV5-8 to TRBJ1-4; D remains ambiguous. In germline, CDR1 is SGHTS, CDR2 YDEGEE. The CDR3 consists of 14 residues. V was trimmed by 4 bases and J by 4 bases, leaving 11 bases between them. The CDR3 reads CASSTRGYNEKLFF. Written as DNA, the CDR3 is TGTGCCAGCAGCACCCGGGGATATAATGAAAAACTGTTTTTT. Drawing the rest from reference TRBV5-8 and TRBJ1-4, the complete variable domain is EAGVTQSPTHLIKTRGQQATLRCSPISGHTSVYWYQQALGLGLQFLLWYDEGEERNRGNFPPRFSGRQFPNYSSELNVNALELEDSALYLCASSTRGYNEKLFFGSGTQLSVL.

This chain uses TRBV7-6 with TRBJ1-3, with 7 bases matching TRBD1. With V trimmed by 1 base and J by 0 bases, 9 bases remained unmatched. Per germline, CDR1 SGHVS and CDR2 FNYEAQ. The CDR3 runs 18 residues. The CDR3 DNA sequence: TGTGCCAGCAGCTTAGGCCGGCACAGGGGACCCTCTGGAAACACCATATATTTT. Translating it yields CASSLGRHRGPSGNTIYF.

This chain connects TRBV2 to TRBJ1-5; D gene uncertain. The CDR3 runs to 13 residues. Trimming pared 5 bases from V and 3 bases from J, leaving 8 bases between. The V gene's germline CDR1 is SNHLY and CDR2 FYNNEI. The CDR3 region has the DNA TGTGCCAGCAGTAACAGTTACAATCAGCCCCAGCATTTT. Amino acid sequence: CASSNSYNQPQHF.

The chain carries TRBV7-8 and TRBJ2-1, with D unclear. The CDR3 has 13 residues. Trimming took 5 bases from V and 0 from J, leaving 5 bases between them. Per the germline V gene, CDR1 is SGHVS and CDR2 is FQNEAQ. The CDR3 bases are TGTGCCAGCAGCCGGAGCTCCTACAATGAGCAGTTCTTC. Translated, it gives CASSRSSYNEQFF.

This clone has just one count. The chain uses TRBV6-2 or TRBV6-3 and TRBJ2-1; 12 positions match TRBD1. Germline CDR1 reads MNHEY; CDR2 reads SVGEGT. The V gene end was trimmed by 6 bases and the J gene end by 7 bases; junction bases not matched to a gene: 10. The CDR3 covers 16 residues. For the CDR3, the DNA is TGTGCCAGCAGCCGACTTCGGGACAGGGGGCGGAATGAGCAGTTCTTC. Its protein is CASSRLRDRGRNEQFF.

The CDR3 DNA is TGTGCCAGCAGCTCCTTCTACGCGCAAGAGACCCAGTACTTC. This codes for CASSSFYAQETQYF. The rearrangement uses TRBV7-9 and TRBJ2-5, with D unclear. This CDR3 spans 14 amino acids. Per the germline V gene, CDR1 is SEHNR and CDR2 is FQNEAQ (reference sequence). The ends were cut back, 4 bases at V and 2 bases at J, with 11 bases in the middle.

This clone was detected once. The chain recombines TRBV7-6 with TRBJ2-7, with no clear D. Trimming left V 4 bases short and J 4 bases short, with 5 bases between. CDR3 length equals 11 residues. CDR1 and CDR2 from the germline V gene are SGHVS and FNYEAQ. CDR3 nucleotides: TGTGCCAGCAGCTCGGAGTACGAGCAGTACTTC. Translating gives CASSSEYEQYF.

The chain joins TRBV6-4 to TRBJ1-1; D gene unclear. Germline V gene sequence: CDR1 MRHNA, CDR2 SNTAGT. The V end lost 6 bases, the J end lost 1 base, and 9 bases lay between the germline ends. This CDR3 comprises 13 residues. The CDR3 DNA reads TGTGCCAGCAGCCAACAGAGGAACACTGAAGCTTTCTTT. The encoded protein is CASSQQRNTEAFF.

The chain carries TRBV5-1 and TRBJ1-2; the D gene is possibly TRBD1 (6 bases). Germline V CDR1 and CDR2: SGHRS, YFSETQ. The V end lost 9 bases, the J end lost 1 base, and 13 bases lay between the germline ends. CDR3 length: 13 amino acids. This CDR3 is CANPTGSNYGYTF. DNA of the CDR3: TGCGCCAACCCGACAGGCAGTAACTATGGCTACACCTTC.